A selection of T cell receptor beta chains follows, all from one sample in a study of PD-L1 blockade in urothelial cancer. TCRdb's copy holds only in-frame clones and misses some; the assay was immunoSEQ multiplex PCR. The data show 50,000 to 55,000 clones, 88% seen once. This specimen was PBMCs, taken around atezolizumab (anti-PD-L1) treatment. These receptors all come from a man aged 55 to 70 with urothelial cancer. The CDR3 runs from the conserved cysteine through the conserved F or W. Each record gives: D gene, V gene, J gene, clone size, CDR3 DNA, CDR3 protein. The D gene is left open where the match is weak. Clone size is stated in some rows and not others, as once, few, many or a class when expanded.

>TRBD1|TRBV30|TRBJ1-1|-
TGTGCCTGGAGTTTTACAGGGGGCAACACTGAAGCTTTCTTT
CAWSFTGGNTEAFF
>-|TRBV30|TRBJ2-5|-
TGTGCCTGGACTAGACCGGGGGTTAGGGTAGAGACCCAGTACTTC
CAWTRPGVRVETQYF
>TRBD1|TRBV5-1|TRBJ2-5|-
TGCGCCAGCAGCTTGGGCTCCCAGACAGGGTTTAGAGGAGAGACCCAGTACTTC
CASSLGSQTGFRGETQYF
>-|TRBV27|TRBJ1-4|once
TGTGCCAGCAGTTCCTCCCTTAGACAGGTGGGAAAACTGTTTTTT
CASSSSLRQVGKLFF
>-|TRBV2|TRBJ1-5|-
TGTGCCAGCAAAGACAATAGCAATCAGCCCCAGCATTTT
CASKDNSNQPQHF
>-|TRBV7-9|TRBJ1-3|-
TGTGCCAGCAGCTTCGTGCAGGGGCAAAGAGACACCATATATTTT
CASSFVQGQRDTIYF
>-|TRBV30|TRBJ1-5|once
TGTGCCTGGGCGGACAGCAACAATCAGCCCCAGCATTTT
CAWADSNNQPQHF
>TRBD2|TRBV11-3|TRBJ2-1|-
TGTGCCAGCAGCTTAATGGGAGGGCCCTACAATGAGCAGTTCTTC
CASSLMGGPYNEQFF
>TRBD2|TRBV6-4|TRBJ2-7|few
TGTGCCAGCAGCGTCTTCGGGGCTAGCGGGAGAGTATACGACGAGCAGTACTTC
CASSVFGASGRVYDEQYF
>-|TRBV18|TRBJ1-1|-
TGTGCCAGCTCGCCAGGGGCCGCAAACACTGAAGCTTTCTTT
CASSPGAANTEAFF
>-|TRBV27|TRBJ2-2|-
TGTGCCAGCAGTTTATATTCCCTCGGGGAGCTGTTTTTT
CASSLYSLGELFF
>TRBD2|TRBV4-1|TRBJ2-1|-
TGCGCCAGCAGCCAAGGACTAGCGGGAGGGGTCAATGAGCAGTTCTTC
CASSQGLAGGVNEQFF
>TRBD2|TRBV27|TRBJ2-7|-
TGTGCCAGCAGTATCCGTACAGCGGGGCGCCTCTACGAGCAGTACTTC
CASSIRTAGRLYEQYF
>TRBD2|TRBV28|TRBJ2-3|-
TGTGCCAGCAGTTCGGAAGCGGGAGGTGGCACAGATACGCAGTATTTT
CASSSEAGGGTDTQYF
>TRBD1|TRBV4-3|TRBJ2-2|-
TGCGCCAGCAGCCAATCGACGGGACAGGGGGCATCCGGGGAGCTGTTTTTT
CASSQSTGQGASGELFF
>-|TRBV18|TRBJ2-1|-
TGTGCCAGCTCACCACTCGACAATGAGCAGTTCTTC
CASSPLDNEQFF
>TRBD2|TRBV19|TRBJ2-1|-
TGTGCCAGTAGTCCCCAAGCGGGAGGGTACAATGAGCAGTTCTTC
CASSPQAGGYNEQFF
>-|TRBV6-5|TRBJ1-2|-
TGTGCCAGCAGGGGTTCTCGTCAGGCGAATGGCTACACCTTC
CASRGSRQANGYTF
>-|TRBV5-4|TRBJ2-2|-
TGTGCCAGCAGCTTGGGACTAGCGAACACCGGGGAGCTGTTTTTT
CASSLGLANTGELFF
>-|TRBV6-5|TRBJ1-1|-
TGTGCCAGCAGTTATACAACGGGTCTTCGGGGAGCTTTCTTT
CASSYTTGLRGAFF
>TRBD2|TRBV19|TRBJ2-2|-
TGTGCCAGCCGGACTAGCGGGACGAACACCGGGGAGCTGTTTTTT
CASRTSGTNTGELFF
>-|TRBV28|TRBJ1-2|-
TGTGCCAGCAGTCTCAGGGAGGACTATGGCTACACCTTC
CASSLREDYGYTF
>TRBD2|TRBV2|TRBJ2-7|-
TGTGCCAGCAGTCTTGGACTAGCGGGAGCGTCTTACTCCTACGAGCAGTACTTC
CASSLGLAGASYSYEQYF
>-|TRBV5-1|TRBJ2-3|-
TGCGCCAGCAGCTTGGACGCAGCGTCAACAGATACGCAGTATTTT
CASSLDAASTDTQYF
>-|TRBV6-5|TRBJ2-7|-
TGTGCCAGCAGGAGGGGACAAGGAACCTACGAGCAGTACTTC
CASRRGQGTYEQYF
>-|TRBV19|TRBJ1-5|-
TGTGCCAGTAGTATAGTAACAGATAGCAATCAGCCCCAGCATTTT
CASSIVTDSNQPQHF
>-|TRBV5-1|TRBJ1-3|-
TGCGCCAGCAGCCCGGAGTCCGGAAACACCATATATTTT
CASSPESGNTIYF
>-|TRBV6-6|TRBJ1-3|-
TGTGCCAGCAGTTACGGGCAGACTAGCTCTGGAAACACCATATATTTT
CASSYGQTSSGNTIYF
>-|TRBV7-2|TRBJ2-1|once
TGTGCCAGCAGCTCCTATTTGGATGAGCAGTTCTTC
CASSSYLDEQFF
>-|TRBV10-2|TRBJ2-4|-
TGCGCCAGCAGTGAGTCAGGACTTGGGGAAAACATTCAGTACTTC
CASSESGLGENIQYF
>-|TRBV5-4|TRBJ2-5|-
TGTGCCAGCAGCTCTTACAGGGGCGGGGCAGAGACCCAGTACTTC
CASSSYRGGAETQYF